A few counts support the clone carrying this TCR beta chain. A second PCR, run for about 6 to 11 cycles, used a sample-barcoded 5' primer plus a J-beta primer mix. One entry per CDR3 protein, called by TCRdb with MiXCR from the 5' RACE reads. The data contain nearly 1 million distinct CDR3 sequences, roughly 51% of them singletons. The germline V and J ends were trimmed by 4 bases and 1 base, with 14 bases remaining between them. CDR3 length: 16 amino acids. Germline V gives CDR1 MGHRA, CDR2 YSYEKL. Drawing of peripheral blood yielded ten milliliters from each donor. This record comes from a study of blood T cells in healthy people across ages. Overall study: Template-switching capture recovered about one barcoded beta molecule per two T cells.

V gene TRBV4-1 combines with J gene TRBJ1-5; D is unclear. The source material was blood. The receptor's source is a woman aged 60-75 years in good health. CDR3 in DNA: TGCGCCAGCAGCCCAGTGGTGTGGGCCAGCAATCAGCCCCAGCATTTT. As protein: CASSPVVWASNQPQHF.